Below, one T cell receptor beta chain is given with its context. What it binds is not known. Germline CDR1 SGHRS, CDR2 YFSETQ. This CDR3 contains 16 residues. The V gene end was trimmed by 0 bases and the J gene end by 3 bases; junction bases not matched to a gene: 6. This sample was included in a study of T cell repertoires in cytomegalovirus infection. Study-level information: Both a matching HLA type and CMV infection were indicated by public TCR beta signatures.

General study points: Summed frequency of public TCR beta families distinguished CMV carriers with the relevant HLA. Across the ex vivo response, the dominant clonotypes were HLA-C-restricted CMV-specific TCR beta clonotypes.

TCRdb redid the calling of the reads with MiXCR, one entry per CDR3 protein. This table holds about 190,000 distinct CDR3 sequences, 28% found once. The sample was PBMCs. The source of this sequence is a human donor in good health (CMV status not recorded). Some clones in this sample may be carry-over from other donors' samples. This rearrangement joins TRBV5-1 to TRBJ2-7; 10 bases are shared with TRBD1. DNA for the CDR3: TGCGCCAGCAGCTTGGCCCCGGGACAGGGGCTCTACGAGCAGTACTTC. It encodes CASSLAPGQGLYEQYF.